These T cell receptor beta chains were read from a single sample in a study of identical twins. TCRdb analysed the 5' RACE reads with MiXCR anew, one entry per CDR3 protein. The table shows fewer than 800,000 distinct CDR3 sequences, with around 7.5% occurring only once. This same sample was also part of a study on yellow fever vaccine responses in identical twins.

Sequenced sample: PBMCs. These receptors all come from a young woman in good health. CDR3s include the opening cysteine and the closing phenylalanine or tryptophan. Each record gives: D gene, J gene, clone size, V gene, CDR3 DNA, CDR3 protein. A D gene is named only where the DNA matches it firmly. Clone size is not always given. Where it is, it says once, few, many or a class for expanded clones.

. TRBJ1-1 . TRBV25-1 TGTGCCAGCAGACTCTCAGGGGCAAATGAAGCTTTCTTT CASRLSGANEAFF
. TRBJ2-1 few TRBV3-1 TGTGCCAGCAGCCAAGTGCGCTTTGAGCAGTTCTTC CASSQVRFEQFF
. TRBJ1-1 . TRBV20-1 TGCAGTGCGGTCAAGGACACCACGCTTGAAGCTTTCTTT CSAVKDTTLEAFF
. TRBJ2-7 . TRBV29-1 TGCAGCGTTGTTAATACCTACGAGCAGTACTTC CSVVNTYEQYF
. TRBJ2-7 many TRBV29-1 TGCAGCGTTCAACAAGCTGACCCCTACGAGCAGTACTTC CSVQQADPYEQYF
TRBD2 TRBJ2-3 few TRBV28 TGTGCCAGCAGTTCGACTAGCGGGAGGGTTACGCAGTATTTT CASSSTSGRVTQYF
. TRBJ2-7 many TRBV4-1 TGCGCCAGCAGCCCAGGACAGTATTCTCACTACGAGCAGTACTTC CASSPGQYSHYEQYF
. TRBJ1-5 few TRBV20-1 TGCAGTGCTCACCGAGGGGGGACCAATCAGCCCCAGCATTTT CSAHRGGTNQPQHF
. TRBJ1-6 many TRBV28 TGTGCCAGCAGAAATAGCGGGAGCTCCTATAATTCACCCCTCCACTTT CASRNSGSSYNSPLHF
. TRBJ2-5 . TRBV7-2 TGTGCCAGCAGCTCCAGTGGAGGGGGAGGAGAGACCCAGTACTTC CASSSSGGGGETQYF
TRBD1 TRBJ2-7 . TRBV5-1 TGCGCCAGCAGCCTGTCCGGGGACAGGCCCCACGAGCAGTACTTC CASSLSGDRPHEQYF
TRBD2 TRBJ2-3 many TRBV5-1 TGCGCCAGCAGCTCCGGACTAGCGGGAATAGATACGCAGTATTTT CASSSGLAGIDTQYF
. TRBJ2-2 few TRBV3-1 TGTGCCAGCAGCCAAGTTGGGTCCCCCGGGGAGCTGTTTTTT CASSQVGSPGELFF
. TRBJ1-2 . TRBV24-1 TGTGCCACCAGTGATTGGACGGGGAACTATGGCTACACCTTC CATSDWTGNYGYTF
. TRBJ2-3 few TRBV20-1 TGCAGTGCCGGGGGACTCAACAAACCCACAGATACGCAGTATTTT CSAGGLNKPTDTQYF
. TRBJ2-2 few TRBV19 TGTGCCAGTGTTCGAGGGGTCGGCGGGGAGCTGTTTTTT CASVRGVGGELFF
. TRBJ1-4 few TRBV7-9 TGTGCCAGCAGCCCAGGGTATTTTAATGAAAAACTGTTTTTT CASSPGYFNEKLFF
. TRBJ1-5 . TRBV7-2 TGTGCCAGCAGCGCAGACATCGATCAGCCCCAGCATTTT CASSADIDQPQHF
. TRBJ1-5 many TRBV28 TGTGCCAGCAGTCCTGACATTAGCAATCAGCCCCAGCATTTT CASSPDISNQPQHF
. TRBJ1-2 . TRBV12-3/TRBV12-4 TGTGCCAGCAGCGTGAGTTATGGCTACACCTTC CASSVSYGYTF
TRBD1 TRBJ1-5 . TRBV10-3 TGTGCCATCAGTGATGGGGGGGGACAGGGGCTCCATCAGCCCCAGCATTTT CAISDGGGQGLHQPQHF